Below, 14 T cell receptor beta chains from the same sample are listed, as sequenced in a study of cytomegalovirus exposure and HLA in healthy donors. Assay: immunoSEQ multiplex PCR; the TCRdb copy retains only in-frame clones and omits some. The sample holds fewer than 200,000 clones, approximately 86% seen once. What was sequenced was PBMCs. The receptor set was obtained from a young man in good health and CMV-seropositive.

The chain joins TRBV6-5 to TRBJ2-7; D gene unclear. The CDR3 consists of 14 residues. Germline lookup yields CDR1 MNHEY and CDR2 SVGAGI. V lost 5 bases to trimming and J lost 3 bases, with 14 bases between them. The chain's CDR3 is CASSPTRGHYEQYF. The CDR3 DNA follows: TGTGCCAGCAGTCCTACGAGAGGTCACTACGAGCAGTACTTC.

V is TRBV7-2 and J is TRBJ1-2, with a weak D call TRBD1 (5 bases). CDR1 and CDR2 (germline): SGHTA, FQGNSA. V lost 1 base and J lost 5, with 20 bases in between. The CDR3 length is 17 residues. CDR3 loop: CASSLVQGHVLGYGYTF. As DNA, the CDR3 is TGTGCCAGCAGCTTAGTTCAGGGTCACGTCCTCGGGTATGGCTACACCTTC.

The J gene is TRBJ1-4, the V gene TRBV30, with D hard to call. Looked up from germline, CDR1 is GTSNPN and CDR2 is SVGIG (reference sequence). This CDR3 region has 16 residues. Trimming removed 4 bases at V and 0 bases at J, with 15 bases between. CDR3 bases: TGTGCCTGGACCTCGGGGAAGGGAGCAACTAATGAAAAACTGTTTTTT. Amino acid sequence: CAWTSGKGATNEKLFF.

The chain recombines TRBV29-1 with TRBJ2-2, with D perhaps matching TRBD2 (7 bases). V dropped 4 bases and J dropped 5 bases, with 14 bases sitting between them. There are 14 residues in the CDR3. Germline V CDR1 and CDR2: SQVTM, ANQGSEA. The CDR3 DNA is TGCAGCGTTGGGAAGGGGGGGTTAACCGGGGAGCTGTTTTTT. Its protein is CSVGKGGLTGELFF.

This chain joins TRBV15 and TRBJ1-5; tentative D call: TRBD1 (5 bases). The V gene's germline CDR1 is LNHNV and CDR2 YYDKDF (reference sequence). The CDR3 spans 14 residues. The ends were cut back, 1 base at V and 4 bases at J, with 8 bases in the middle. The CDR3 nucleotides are TGTGCCACCAGCAGAGTGAGGGGTAATCAGCCCCAGCATTTT. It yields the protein CATSRVRGNQPQHF.

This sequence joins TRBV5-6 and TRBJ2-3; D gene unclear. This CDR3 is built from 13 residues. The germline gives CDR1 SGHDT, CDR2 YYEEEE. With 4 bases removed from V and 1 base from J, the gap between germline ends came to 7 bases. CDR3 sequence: CASSPVGTDTQYF. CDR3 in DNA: TGTGCCAGCAGCCCAGTGGGCACAGATACGCAGTATTTT.

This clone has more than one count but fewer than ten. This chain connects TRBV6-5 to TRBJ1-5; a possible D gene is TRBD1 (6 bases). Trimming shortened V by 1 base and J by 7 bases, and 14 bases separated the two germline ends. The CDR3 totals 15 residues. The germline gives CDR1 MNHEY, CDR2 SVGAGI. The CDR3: CASSYLRGSGQPQHF. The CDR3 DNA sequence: TGTGCCAGCAGTTACTTGAGGGGGTCGGGGCAGCCCCAGCATTTT.

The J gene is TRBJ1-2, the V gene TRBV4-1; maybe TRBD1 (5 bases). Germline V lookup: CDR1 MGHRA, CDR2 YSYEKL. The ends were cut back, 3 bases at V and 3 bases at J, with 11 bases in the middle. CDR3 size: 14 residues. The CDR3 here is CASSQQTADYGYTF. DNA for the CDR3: TGCGCCAGCAGCCAGCAGACAGCCGACTATGGCTACACCTTC.

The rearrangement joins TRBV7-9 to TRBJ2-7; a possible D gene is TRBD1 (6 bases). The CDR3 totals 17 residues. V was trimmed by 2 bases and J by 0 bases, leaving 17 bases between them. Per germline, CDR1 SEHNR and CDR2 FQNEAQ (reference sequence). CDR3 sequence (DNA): TGTGCCAGCAGCTTAAGCCGGACAGTATCCTACTCCTACGAGCAGTACTTC. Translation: CASSLSRTVSYSYEQYF. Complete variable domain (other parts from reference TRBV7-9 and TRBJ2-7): DTGVSQNPRHKITKRGQNVTFRCDPISEHNRLYWYRQTLGQGPEFLTYFQNEAQLEKSRLLSDRFSAERPKGSFSTLEIQRTEQGDSAMYLCASSLSRTVSYSYEQYFGPGTRLTVT.

CDR3 nucleotides: TGTGCCAGTAGTCCTAACTTGAGTAGGACTGAAGCTTTCTTT. Amino acids: CASSPNLSRTEAFF. This rearrangement joins TRBV19 to TRBJ1-1; D remains ambiguous. Deletions cut 5 bases from V and 5 bases from J, with 15 bases between. Germline CDR1 and CDR2: LNHDA and SQIVND (reference sequence). CDR3 size: 14 residues.

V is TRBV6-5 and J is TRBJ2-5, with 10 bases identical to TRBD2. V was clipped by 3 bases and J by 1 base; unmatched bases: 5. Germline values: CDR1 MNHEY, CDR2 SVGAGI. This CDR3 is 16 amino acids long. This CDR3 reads CASSYTAGGIQETQYF. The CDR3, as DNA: TGTGCCAGCAGTTATACAGCGGGGGGGATCCAAGAGACCCAGTACTTC.

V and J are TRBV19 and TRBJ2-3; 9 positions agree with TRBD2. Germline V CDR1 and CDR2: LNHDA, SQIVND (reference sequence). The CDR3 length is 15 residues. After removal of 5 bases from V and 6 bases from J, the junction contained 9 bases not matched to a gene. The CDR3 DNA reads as TGTGCCAGTAGTGCTGTTAGCGGGAGAGGGGATACGCAGTATTTT. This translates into CASSAVSGRGDTQYF. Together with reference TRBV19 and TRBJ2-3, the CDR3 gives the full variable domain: DGGITQSPKYLFRKEGQNVTLSCEQNLNHDAMYWYRQDPGQGLRLIYYSQIVNDFQKGDIAEGYSVSREKKESFPLTVTSAQKNPTAFYLCASSAVSGRGDTQYFGPGTRLTVL.

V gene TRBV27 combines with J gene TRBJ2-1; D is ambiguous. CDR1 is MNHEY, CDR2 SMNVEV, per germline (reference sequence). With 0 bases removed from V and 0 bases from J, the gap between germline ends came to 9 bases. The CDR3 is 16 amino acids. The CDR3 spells CASSLSVSSSYNEQFF. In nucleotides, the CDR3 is TGTGCCAGCAGTTTATCAGTCTCAAGCTCCTACAATGAGCAGTTCTTC.

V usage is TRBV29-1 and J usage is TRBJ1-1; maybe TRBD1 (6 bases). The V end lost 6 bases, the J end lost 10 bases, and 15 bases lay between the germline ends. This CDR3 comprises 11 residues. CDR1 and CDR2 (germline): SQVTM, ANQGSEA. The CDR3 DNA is TGCAGCGTCGTATTACAGGGAACAGCTTTCTTT. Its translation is CSVVLQGTAFF.